Sequencing of this T cell receptor (beta chain) was carried out in a study of Tregs in tolerant kidney transplant recipients. With respect to this clone: What it recognizes is unknown.

Related graft donors supplied nonmyeloablative bone marrow transplants, and mixed chimerism was transient. Clones were read by immunoSEQ multiplex PCR, and TCRdb kept only the in-frame ones, dropping some. This sample's table reports about 23,000 clones. Findings of the study overall: Activated donor B cell expansion appeared to reveal the most relevant donor-specific TCRbeta repertoire. Nucleotide sequences could not be compared across some patients' samples due to primer changes. Biological reproducibility was not directly addressed in this study. In tolerant patients, donor-specific Tregs outgrew total Tregs, suggesting antigen-driven expansion.

This TCR derives from a human patient who received a combined kidney and bone marrow transplant. These T cells may partly come from the graft donor. This material consisted of CD4+ T cells from blood (PBMCs), taken 6 months after the transplant.

The CDR3 DNA, read in part, is TGTGCCAGCTCACCATCTGAGACAGGGGTCACCGGGGAG. Amino acids: CASSPSETGVTGE. The complete CDR3 protein is CASSPSETGVTGELFF. V is TRBV18 and J is TRBJ2-2, with TRBD1 matching over 8 bases. Sequencing ends 3 residues short of the CDR3 end; the germline J gene provides the rest. Per the germline V gene, CDR1 is KGHSH and CDR2 is LQKENI. This CDR3 spans 16 amino acids. The V segment lost 2 bases and the J segment 4 bases; nucleotides outside the gene matches: 6.